This T cell receptor (beta chain) was captured by sequencing in a study of shared clonotypes between healthy human individuals. Sequencing was performed with immunoSEQ multiplex PCR; in TCRdb, only in-frame clones are kept and a portion is missing. In the table there are about 1 million clones, under 80% of which are singletons. This clone has just one count. CDR3 size: 16 residues. Germline values: CDR1 GTSNPN, CDR2 SVGIG (reference sequence). With V trimmed by 5 bases and J by 4 bases, 15 bases remained unmatched. Every contributor of samples was a Caucasian grown-up residing in Nashville, Tennessee.

Sequenced: memory CD4+ T cells sorted from blood. Subset: CD45RA-negative fraction. This sequence originates from a man between 18 and 35 years old in good health. The chain employs TRBV30 and TRBJ2-3; TRBD2 matches at 7 bases. CDR3 sequence: CAWVSRDGRLADTQYF. The CDR3 DNA reads as TGTGCCTGGGTTTCCCGAGACGGGAGGTTAGCAGATACGCAGTATTTT.